Listed below are T cell receptor beta chains from one sample, sequenced in a study of patients and donors after allogeneic stem cell transplantation. TCRdb used MiXCR to reprocess the RT-PCR reads, holding one entry per CDR3 protein. The table includes some 200,000 distinct CDR3 sequences, around 41% detected once. The sample taken for sequencing was blood, either unsorted or a sorted T cell fraction (not recorded which). The receptor source for this set is a human donor who was either an allogeneic HSCT recipient or a stem cell or donor lymphocyte infusion donor (not recorded which). It is not recorded whose cells these are; they may come from a transplant donor. Both conserved end residues are trimmed from each CDR3.

v_call: TRBV3-1; cdr3_aa: ASSLAGGGNTIY
v_call: TRBV9; cdr3_aa: ASSPLTSFNEQY
v_call: TRBV30; cdr3_aa: AWSPSEKLF
v_call: TRBV9; cdr3_aa: ASSVERELYPDTQY
v_call: TRBV29-1; cdr3_aa: SVPNVGNTEAF
v_call: TRBV6-2/TRBV6-3; cdr3_aa: ASSYHGPGEAF
v_call: TRBV5-1; cdr3_aa: ASSVSRGDTEAF
v_call: TRBV4-3; cdr3_aa: ASSQESSGRTDTQY
v_call: TRBV12-3/TRBV12-4; cdr3_aa: ASSWDRVNSPLH
v_call: TRBV15; cdr3_aa: ATSSTDRASNQPQH
v_call: TRBV12-3/TRBV12-4; cdr3_aa: ASSPGTSGEYEQY
v_call: TRBV7-9; cdr3_aa: ASSQTPEKLF
v_call: TRBV27; cdr3_aa: ASRSGGSNQPQH
v_call: TRBV5-1; cdr3_aa: ASRQEAIYEQY
v_call: TRBV4-3; cdr3_aa: ASSQVLRAREAF
v_call: TRBV12-3/TRBV12-4; cdr3_aa: ASSFMDYGYT